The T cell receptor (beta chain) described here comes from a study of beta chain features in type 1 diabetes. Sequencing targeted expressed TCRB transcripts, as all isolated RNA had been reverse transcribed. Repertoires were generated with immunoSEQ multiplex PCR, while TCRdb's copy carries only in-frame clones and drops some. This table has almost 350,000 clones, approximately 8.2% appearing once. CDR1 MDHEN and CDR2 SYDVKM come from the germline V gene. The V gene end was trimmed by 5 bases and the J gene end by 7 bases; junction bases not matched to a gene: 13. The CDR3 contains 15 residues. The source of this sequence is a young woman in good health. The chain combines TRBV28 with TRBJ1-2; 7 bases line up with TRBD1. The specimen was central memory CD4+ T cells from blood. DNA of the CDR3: TGTGCCAGCAGTAAGGGGGCTACAGGCGCTGTTGGCTACACCTTC. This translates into CASSKGATGAVGYTF.